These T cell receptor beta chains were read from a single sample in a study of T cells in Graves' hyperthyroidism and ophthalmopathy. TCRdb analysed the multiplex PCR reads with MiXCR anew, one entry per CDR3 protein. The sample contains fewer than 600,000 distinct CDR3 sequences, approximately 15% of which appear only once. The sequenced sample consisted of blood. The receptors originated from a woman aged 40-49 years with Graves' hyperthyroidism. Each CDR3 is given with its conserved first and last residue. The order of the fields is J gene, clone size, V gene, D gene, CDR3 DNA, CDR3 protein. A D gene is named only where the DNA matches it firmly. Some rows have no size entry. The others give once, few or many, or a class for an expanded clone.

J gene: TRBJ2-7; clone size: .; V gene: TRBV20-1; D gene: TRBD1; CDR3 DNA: TGCAGTGCTTTTAAAGACAGGGGGTACGAGCAGTACTTC; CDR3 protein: CSAFKDRGYEQYF
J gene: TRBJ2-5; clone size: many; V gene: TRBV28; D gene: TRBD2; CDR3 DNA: TGTGCCAGCAGTTTGGGGGGGACTGTCCAAGAGACCCAGTACTTC; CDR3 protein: CASSLGGTVQETQYF
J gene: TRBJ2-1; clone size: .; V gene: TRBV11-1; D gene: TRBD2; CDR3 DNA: TGTGCCAGCAGCCAAGCGGGGACTAGCCTAGGTGAGCAGTTCTTC; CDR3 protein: CASSQAGTSLGEQFF
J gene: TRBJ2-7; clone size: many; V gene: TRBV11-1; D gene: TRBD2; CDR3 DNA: TGTGCCAGCAGCCTCACTAGCGGGATACAGGACGAGCAGTACTTC; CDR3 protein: CASSLTSGIQDEQYF
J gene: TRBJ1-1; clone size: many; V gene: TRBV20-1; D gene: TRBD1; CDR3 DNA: TGCAGTGCTAGAGACCTCAGGGGGCGTTTCACTGAAGCTTTCTTT; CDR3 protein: CSARDLRGRFTEAFF
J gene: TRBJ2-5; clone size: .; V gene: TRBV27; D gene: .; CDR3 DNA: TGTGCCAGCAGTCCTGCCGGGACATGGGAGACCCAGTACTTC; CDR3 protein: CASSPAGTWETQYF
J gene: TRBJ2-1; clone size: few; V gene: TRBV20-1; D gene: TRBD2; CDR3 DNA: TGCAGTGCGGGGGAGGGCCAGGGAAATGAGCAGTTCTTC; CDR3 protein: CSAGEGQGNEQFF
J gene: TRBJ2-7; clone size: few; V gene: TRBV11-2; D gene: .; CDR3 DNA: TGTGCCAGCAGCTTAGTCTCTGGTGAGCAGTACTTC; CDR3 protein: CASSLVSGEQYF
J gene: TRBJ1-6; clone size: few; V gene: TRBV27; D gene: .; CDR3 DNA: TGTGCCAGCAGTTTCACCGGGCTGGACTTTCGCTCCTATAATTCACCCCTCCACTTT; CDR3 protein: CASSFTGLDFRSYNSPLHF
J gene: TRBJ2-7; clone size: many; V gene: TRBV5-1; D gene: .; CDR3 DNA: TGCGCCAGCCAACCCGACTGGAGCTACGAGCAGTACTTC; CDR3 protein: CASQPDWSYEQYF
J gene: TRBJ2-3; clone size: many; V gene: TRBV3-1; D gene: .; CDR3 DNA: TGTGCCAGCAGCCAAGATCGAACTAGAATTGGTGGTACGCAGTATTTT; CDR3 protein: CASSQDRTRIGGTQYF
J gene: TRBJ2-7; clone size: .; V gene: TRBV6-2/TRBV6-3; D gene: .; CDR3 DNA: TGTGCCAGCAGTAGAGACAGTTTCGTCTACGAGCAGTACTTC; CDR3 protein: CASSRDSFVYEQYF
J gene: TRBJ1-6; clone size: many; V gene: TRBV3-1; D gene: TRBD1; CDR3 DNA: TGTGCCAGCAGCCAAGAGACAGGGCGGAATTCACCCCTCCACTTT; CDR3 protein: CASSQETGRNSPLHF
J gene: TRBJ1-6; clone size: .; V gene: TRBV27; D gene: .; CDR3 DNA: TGTGCCAGCAGTTTTATTGGGGGGGTTGAACCCCTCCACTTT; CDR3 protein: CASSFIGGVEPLHF
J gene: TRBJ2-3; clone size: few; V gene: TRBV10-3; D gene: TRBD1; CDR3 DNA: TGTGCCATCAGTCCGGGACAGTCGTTCGCAGATACGCAGTATTTT; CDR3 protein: CAISPGQSFADTQYF
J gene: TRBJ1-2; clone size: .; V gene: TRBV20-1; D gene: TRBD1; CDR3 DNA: TGCAGTGCTGGACAGGGGACAGTGGGGAACTATGGCTACACCTTC; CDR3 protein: CSAGQGTVGNYGYTF
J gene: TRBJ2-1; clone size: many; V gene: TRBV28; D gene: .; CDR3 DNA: TGTGCCAGCAGCCGGACCAATTTGCAGTTCTTC; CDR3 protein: CASSRTNLQFF
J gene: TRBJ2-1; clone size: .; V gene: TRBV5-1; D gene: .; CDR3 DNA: TGCGCCAGCACCTCTCCGGACCGTTACAATGAGCAGTTCTTC; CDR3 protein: CASTSPDRYNEQFF
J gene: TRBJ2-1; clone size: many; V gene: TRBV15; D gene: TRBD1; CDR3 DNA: TGTGCCACCAGTATCGGACAGGCTTCCTACAATGAGCAGTTCTTC; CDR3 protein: CATSIGQASYNEQFF
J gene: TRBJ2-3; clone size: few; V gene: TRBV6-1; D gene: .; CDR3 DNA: TGTGCCAGCGAACACTTCACAGATACGCAGTATTTT; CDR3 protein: CASEHFTDTQYF